Following are 4 T cell receptor beta chains from one sample sequenced in a study of cytomegalovirus exposure and HLA in healthy donors. Both 60 Vbeta primers and 13 Jbeta primers went into the PCR. Profiling relied on immunoSEQ multiplex PCR, and the TCRdb table lists in-frame clones only, not all of them. The sample consists of 150,000 to 200,000 clones, about four fifths of them appearing once. Sequencing used PBMCs. All receptors come from a man aged 50-60 years in good health and CMV-seropositive.

The rearrangement links TRBV5-5 to TRBJ1-2, with D unresolved. The CDR3 loop spans 14 amino acids. Germline CDR1 SGHKS, CDR2 YYEKEE (reference sequence). V shed 0 bases and J shed 5 bases, with 11 bases lying between them. The CDR3 DNA is TGTGCCAGCAGCTTGGATCGGGCGGGGTATGGCTACACCTTC. Residues: CASSLDRAGYGYTF.

This chain links TRBV11-2 with TRBJ1-4, with 9 bases aligning to TRBD1. The CDR3 loop spans 16 amino acids. Germline CDR1 reads SGHAT; CDR2 reads FQNNGV. V was clipped by 5 bases and J by 8 bases; unmatched bases: 12. Written as DNA, the CDR3 is TGTGCCAGCAGCCTGAACATACAGGGGGCCCTCGAAAAACTGTTTTTT. Its protein is CASSLNIQGALEKLFF.

This clone has only a few counts. The V and J genes are TRBV7-9 and TRBJ1-1; D is possibly TRBD1 (5 bases). Trimming cost V 1 base and J 1 base, with 10 bases left between them. Germline V gives CDR1 SEHNR, CDR2 FQNEAQ (reference sequence). The CDR3 loop spans 15 amino acids. The CDR3 here is CASSLVGRGNTEAFF. DNA of the CDR3: TGTGCCAGCAGCTTAGTGGGGCGGGGGAACACTGAAGCTTTCTTT.

The V gene is TRBV30, the J gene TRBJ2-5; weak D call: TRBD1 (8 bases). The CDR3 covers 16 residues. Trimming took 3 bases from V and 5 from J, leaving 22 bases between them. Per germline, CDR1 GTSNPN and CDR2 SVGIG (reference sequence). CDR3: CAWSLGQGGVGETQYF. The CDR3, as DNA: TGTGCCTGGAGCCTCGGACAGGGAGGGGTTGGGGAGACCCAGTACTTC.